Following are 7 T cell receptor beta chains from one sample sequenced in a study of CD8+CD57+ T cells in acquired aplastic anemia. According to the study, genomic DNA was the template for TCR beta VDJ and CDR3 profiling. TCRdb itself ran the reads through MiXCR, one entry per CDR3 protein. Of about 190,000 distinct CDR3 sequences detected, about 53% appear once; the ten largest clones hold about 15%. The sample comprised sorted CD4+, CD8+, or CD8+CD57+ T cells (not recorded which) from PBMCs. These receptors were taken from a human donor in good health, serving as a control.

The CDR3 nucleotides read TGTGCCACCAGTGAAACCGGGACAGGGGGCTACGAGCAGTACTTC. It encodes CATSETGTGGYEQYF. This chain joins TRBV24-1 and TRBJ2-7, with 11 nucleotides matching TRBD1. Trimming at V came to 4 bases and at J to 3 bases, leaving 4 bases not matched to a gene. The CDR3 totals 15 residues. Germline V gene data show CDR1 as KGHDR and CDR2 as SFDVKD.

The chain couples TRBV5-1 to TRBJ2-7; 8 bases agree with TRBD1. V shed 1 base, J shed 3 bases, and the junction held 6 bases outside the gene matches. The germline V gene has CDR1 SGHRS and CDR2 YFSETQ. The CDR3 consists of 15 residues. The CDR3 bases are TGCGCCAGCAGCTTGCCGGACAGGGTTAACTACGAGCAGTACTTC. Translation: CASSLPDRVNYEQYF.

This chain joins TRBV9 and TRBJ2-3; TRBD1 agrees at 9 bases. J lost 2 bases, V lost 0 bases, and 4 bases had no gene match. The CDR3 runs 16 residues. CDR1 and CDR2 from the germline V gene are SGDLS and YYNGEE. CDR3 sequence (DNA): TGTGCCAGCAGCGTAGTTGGGACAGGGCACACAGATACGCAGTATTTT. Protein product: CASSVVGTGHTDTQYF.

The V and J genes are TRBV29-1 and TRBJ2-6, with D hard to call. The germline V gene encodes CDR1 SQVTM and CDR2 ANQGSEA. The CDR3 totals 14 residues. Deletions cut 4 bases from V and 1 base from J, with 8 bases between. In DNA form, the CDR3 reads TGCAGCGTTGTATCGGGTTCTGGGGCCAACGTCCTGACTTTC. This sequence encodes CSVVSGSGANVLTF.

The J gene is TRBJ1-1, the V gene TRBV2, with D unclear. The V end lost 6 bases, the J end lost 0 bases, and 11 bases lay between the germline ends. The CDR3 is 14 amino acids. CDR1 and CDR2 from the germline V gene are SNHLY and FYNNEI. Written as DNA, the CDR3 is TGTGCCAGCAGGACTCCAACACTGAACACTGAAGCTTTCTTT. Encoded protein: CASRTPTLNTEAFF.

The chain links TRBV4-2 to TRBJ2-3; D unclear. This CDR3 is built from 14 residues. Looked up from germline, CDR1 is LGHNA and CDR2 is YNFKEQ. V shed 4 bases and J shed 1 base, with 9 bases lying between them. CDR3 sequence (DNA): TGTGCCAGCAGCCGACCGACCGGCACAGATACGCAGTATTTT. It translates to CASSRPTGTDTQYF.

In its sample, this clonotype was seen once. This sequence joins TRBV29-1 and TRBJ1-6; D perhaps matches TRBD1 (5 bases). V lost 4 bases and J 11 bases, leaving 12 bases between the germline ends. The CDR3 covers 12 residues. Germline CDR1 and CDR2: SQVTM and ANQGSEA. CDR3: CSVAGIGTPLHF. In DNA, the CDR3 is TGCAGCGTTGCAGGGATCGGTACACCCCTCCACTTT.